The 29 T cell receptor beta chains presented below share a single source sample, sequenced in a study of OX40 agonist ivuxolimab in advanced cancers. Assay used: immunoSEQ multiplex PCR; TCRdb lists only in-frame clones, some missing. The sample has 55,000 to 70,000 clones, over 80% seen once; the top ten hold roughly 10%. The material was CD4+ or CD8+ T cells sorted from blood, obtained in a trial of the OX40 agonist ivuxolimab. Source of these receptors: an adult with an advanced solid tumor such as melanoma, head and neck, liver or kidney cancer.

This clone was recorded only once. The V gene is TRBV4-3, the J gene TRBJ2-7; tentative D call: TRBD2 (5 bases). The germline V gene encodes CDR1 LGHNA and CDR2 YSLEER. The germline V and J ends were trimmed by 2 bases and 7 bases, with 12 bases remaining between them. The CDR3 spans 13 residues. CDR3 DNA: TGCGCCAGCAGCCAATGGGAGTACGTGGAGCAGTACTTC. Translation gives CASSQWEYVEQYF.

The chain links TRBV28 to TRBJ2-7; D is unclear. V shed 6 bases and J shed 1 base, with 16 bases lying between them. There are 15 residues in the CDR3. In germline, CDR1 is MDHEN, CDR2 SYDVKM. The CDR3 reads CASSLDPSRSYEQYF. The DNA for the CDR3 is TGTGCCAGCAGCCTCGACCCCTCCAGATCCTACGAGCAGTACTTC.

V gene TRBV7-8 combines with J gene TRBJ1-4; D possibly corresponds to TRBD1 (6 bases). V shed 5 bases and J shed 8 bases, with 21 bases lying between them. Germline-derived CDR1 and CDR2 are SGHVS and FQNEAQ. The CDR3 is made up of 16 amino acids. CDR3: CASSKGGGGAREKLFF. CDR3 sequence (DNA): TGTGCCAGCAGCAAAGGAGGCGGGGGGGCCAGGGAAAAACTGTTTTTT.

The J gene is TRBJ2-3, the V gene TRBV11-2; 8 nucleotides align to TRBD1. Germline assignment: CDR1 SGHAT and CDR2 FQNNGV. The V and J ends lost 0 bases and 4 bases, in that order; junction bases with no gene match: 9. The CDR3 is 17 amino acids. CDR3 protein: CASSLDAWTGTADTQYF. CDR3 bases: TGTGCCAGCAGCTTAGATGCGTGGACAGGGACCGCAGATACGCAGTATTTT. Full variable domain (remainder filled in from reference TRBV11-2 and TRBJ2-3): EAGVAQSPRYKIIEKRQSVAFWCNPISGHATLYWYQQILGQGPKLLIQFQNNGVVDDSQLPKDRFSAERLKGVDSTLKIQPAKLEDSAVYLCASSLDAWTGTADTQYFGPGTRLTVL.

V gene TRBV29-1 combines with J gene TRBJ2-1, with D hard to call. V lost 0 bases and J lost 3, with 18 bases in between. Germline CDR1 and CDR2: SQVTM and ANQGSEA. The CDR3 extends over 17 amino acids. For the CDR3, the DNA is TGCAGCGTTGAAGACCCGGTTCCTCCTTTCTTCTACAATGAGCAGTTCTTC. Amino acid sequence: CSVEDPVPPFFYNEQFF.

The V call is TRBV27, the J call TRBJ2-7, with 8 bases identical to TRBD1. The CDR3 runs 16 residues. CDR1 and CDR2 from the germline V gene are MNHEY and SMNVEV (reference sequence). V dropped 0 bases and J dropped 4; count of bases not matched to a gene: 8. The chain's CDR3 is CASSLSLQGALYEQYF. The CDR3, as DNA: TGTGCCAGCAGTTTATCGTTGCAGGGGGCTCTTTACGAGCAGTACTTC.

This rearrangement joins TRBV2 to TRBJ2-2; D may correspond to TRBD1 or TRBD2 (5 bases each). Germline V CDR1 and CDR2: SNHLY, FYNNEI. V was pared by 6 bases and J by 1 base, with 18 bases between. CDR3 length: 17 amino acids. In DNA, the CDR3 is TGTGCCAGCAGCTTCGAAGCTAGGGACGGGAACACCGGGGAGCTGTTTTTT. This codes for CASSFEARDGNTGELFF. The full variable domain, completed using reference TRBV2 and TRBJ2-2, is EPEVTQTPSHQVTQMGQEVILRCVPISNHLYFYWYRQILGQKVEFLVSFYNNEISEKSEIFDDQFSVERPDGSNFTLKIRSTKLEDSAMYFCASSFEARDGNTGELFFGEGSRLTVL.

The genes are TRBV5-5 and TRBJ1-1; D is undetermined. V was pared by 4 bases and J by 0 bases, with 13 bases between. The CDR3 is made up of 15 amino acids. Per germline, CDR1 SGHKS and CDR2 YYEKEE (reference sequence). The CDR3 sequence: CASSPYGDMNTEAFF. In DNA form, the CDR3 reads TGTGCCAGCAGCCCGTATGGTGACATGAACACTGAAGCTTTCTTT. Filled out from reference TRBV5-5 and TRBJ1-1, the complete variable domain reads DAGVTQSPTHLIKTRGQQVTLRCSPISGHKSVSWYQQVLGQGPQFIFQYYEKEERGRGNFPDRFSARQFPNYSSELNVNALLLGDSALYLCASSPYGDMNTEAFFGQGTRLTVV.

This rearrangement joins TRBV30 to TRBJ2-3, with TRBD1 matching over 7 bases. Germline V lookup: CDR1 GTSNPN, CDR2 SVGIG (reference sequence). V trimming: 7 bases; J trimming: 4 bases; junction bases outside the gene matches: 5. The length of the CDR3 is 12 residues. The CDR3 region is CASTQGPDTQYF. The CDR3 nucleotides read TGTGCCTCGACACAGGGGCCAGATACGCAGTATTTT.

The DNA of the CDR3 is TGTGCCAGCCGGAACCATTTGAGGGGCGATACGCAGTATTTT. This codes for CASRNHLRGDTQYF. The chain carries TRBV2 and TRBJ2-3; perhaps D is TRBD1 or TRBD2 (5 bases each). The germline gives CDR1 SNHLY, CDR2 FYNNEI. The CDR3 length is 14 residues. With 8 bases removed from V and 6 bases from J, the gap between germline ends came to 18 bases. Based on the CDR3 plus reference TRBV2 and TRBJ2-3, the full variable domain is EPEVTQTPSHQVTQMGQEVILRCVPISNHLYFYWYRQILGQKVEFLVSFYNNEISEKSEIFDDQFSVERPDGSNFTLKIRSTKLEDSAMYFCASRNHLRGDTQYFGPGTRLTVL.

CDR3 nucleotide sequence: TGTGCCAGCTCACCACGGCAGACTAGCGGGGGGTACGAGCAGTACGTC. Translating it yields CASSPRQTSGGYEQYV. The chain uses TRBV18 and TRBJ2-7, with 13 bases matching TRBD2. The CDR3 length is 16 residues. Germline lookup yields CDR1 KGHSH and CDR2 LQKENI. V lost 1 base and J lost 4; bases outside the gene matches: 4.

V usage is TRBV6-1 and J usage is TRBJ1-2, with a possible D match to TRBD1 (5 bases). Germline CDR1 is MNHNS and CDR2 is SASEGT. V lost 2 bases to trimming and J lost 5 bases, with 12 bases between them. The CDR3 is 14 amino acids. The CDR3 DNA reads TGTGCCAGCAGTGAACCAGGGAACGTGTATGGCTACACCTTC. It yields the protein CASSEPGNVYGYTF.

The CDR3 spells CASSPLRGLEEQYF. The CDR3 DNA sequence: TGTGCCAGCTCACCACTCAGGGGGCTAGAAGAGCAGTACTTC. The chain is built from TRBV18 and TRBJ2-7; 8 bases align to TRBD1. Per germline, CDR1 KGHSH and CDR2 LQKENI. The CDR3 is made up of 14 amino acids. V gave up 1 base and J gave up 7 bases; unmatched junction bases: 6.

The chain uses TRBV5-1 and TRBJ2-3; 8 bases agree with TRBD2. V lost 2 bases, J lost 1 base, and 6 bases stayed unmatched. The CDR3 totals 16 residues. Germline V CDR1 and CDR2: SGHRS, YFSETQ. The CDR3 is CASSFLAGGGTDTQYF. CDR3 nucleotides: TGCGCCAGCAGCTTCCTGGCGGGGGGAGGCACAGATACGCAGTATTTT.

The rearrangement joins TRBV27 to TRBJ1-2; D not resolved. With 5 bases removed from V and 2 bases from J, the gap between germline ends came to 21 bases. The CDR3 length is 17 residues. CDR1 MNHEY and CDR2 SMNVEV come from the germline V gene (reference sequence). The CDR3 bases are TGTGCCAGCAGTCCATTGGGTCGGAACAAGAAAAACTATGGCTACACCTTC. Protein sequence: CASSPLGRNKKNYGYTF.

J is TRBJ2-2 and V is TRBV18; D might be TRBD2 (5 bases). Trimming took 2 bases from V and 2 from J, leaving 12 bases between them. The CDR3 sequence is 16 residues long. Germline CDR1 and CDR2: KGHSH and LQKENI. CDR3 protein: CASSPAGLPNTGELFF. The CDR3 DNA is TGTGCCAGCTCACCAGCGGGCTTGCCAAACACCGGGGAGCTGTTTTTT.

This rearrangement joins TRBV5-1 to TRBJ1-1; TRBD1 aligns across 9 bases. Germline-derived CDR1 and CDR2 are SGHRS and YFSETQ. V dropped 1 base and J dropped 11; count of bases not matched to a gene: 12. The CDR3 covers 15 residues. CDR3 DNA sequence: TGCGCCAGCAGCTTGATCACAGGGGGCGAAATGAGGGCTTTCTTT. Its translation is CASSLITGGEMRAFF.

The CDR3 region has the DNA TGTGCCAGCAAGACAGGGTTGGAGTACAATGAGCAGTTCTTC. Its protein is CASKTGLEYNEQFF. The chain links TRBV27 to TRBJ2-1, with 7 nucleotides matching TRBD1. The CDR3 totals 14 residues. With V trimmed by 7 bases and J by 4 bases, 7 bases remained unmatched. Germline CDR1 is MNHEY and CDR2 is SMNVEV (reference sequence).

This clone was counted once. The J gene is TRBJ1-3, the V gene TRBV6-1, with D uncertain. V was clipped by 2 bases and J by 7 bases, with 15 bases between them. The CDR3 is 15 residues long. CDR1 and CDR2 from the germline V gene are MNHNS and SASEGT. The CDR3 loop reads CASSEPRAPWNTIYF. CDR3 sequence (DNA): TGTGCCAGCAGTGAACCCCGAGCCCCTTGGAACACCATATATTTT.

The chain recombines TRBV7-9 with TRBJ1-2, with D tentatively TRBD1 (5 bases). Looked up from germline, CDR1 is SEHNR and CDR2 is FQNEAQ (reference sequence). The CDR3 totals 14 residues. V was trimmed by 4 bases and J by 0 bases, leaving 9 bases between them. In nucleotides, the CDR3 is TGTGCCAGCAGCTCCCAGGGTTCTAACTATGGCTACACCTTC. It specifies CASSSQGSNYGYTF.

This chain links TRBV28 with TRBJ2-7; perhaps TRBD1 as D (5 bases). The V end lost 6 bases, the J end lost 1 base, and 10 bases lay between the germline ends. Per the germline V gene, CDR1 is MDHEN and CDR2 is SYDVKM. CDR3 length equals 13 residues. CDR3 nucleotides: TGTGCCAGCAGCCCAGGGTTATCCTACGAGCAGTACTTC. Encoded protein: CASSPGLSYEQYF.

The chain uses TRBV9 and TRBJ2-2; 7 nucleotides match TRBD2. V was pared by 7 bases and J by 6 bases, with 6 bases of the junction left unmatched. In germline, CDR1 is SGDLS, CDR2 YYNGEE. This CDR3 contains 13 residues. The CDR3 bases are TGTGCCAGCGAGCGGGGTAGGCCCGGGGAGCTGTTTTTT. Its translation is CASERGRPGELFF.

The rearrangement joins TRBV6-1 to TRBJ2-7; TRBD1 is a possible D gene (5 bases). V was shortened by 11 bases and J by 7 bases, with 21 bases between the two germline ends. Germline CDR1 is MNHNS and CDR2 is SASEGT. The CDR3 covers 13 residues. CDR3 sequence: CASVGQGGREQYF. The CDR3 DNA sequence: TGTGCCTCCGTCGGGCAGGGCGGACGGGAGCAGTACTTC.

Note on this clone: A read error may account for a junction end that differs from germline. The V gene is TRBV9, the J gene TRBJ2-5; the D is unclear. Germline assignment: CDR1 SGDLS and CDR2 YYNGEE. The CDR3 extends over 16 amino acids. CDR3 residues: CAGSVVGWATRETQYF. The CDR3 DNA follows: TGTGCCGGCAGCGTAGTGGGCTGGGCAACAAGGGAGACCCAGTACTTC.

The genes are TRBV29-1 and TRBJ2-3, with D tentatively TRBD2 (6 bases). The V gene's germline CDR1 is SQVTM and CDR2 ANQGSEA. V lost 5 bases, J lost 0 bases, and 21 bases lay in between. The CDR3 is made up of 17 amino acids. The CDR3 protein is CSVLGSLGGVSTDTQYF. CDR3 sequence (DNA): TGCAGCGTTTTAGGATCGCTGGGGGGTGTTAGCACAGATACGCAGTATTTT.

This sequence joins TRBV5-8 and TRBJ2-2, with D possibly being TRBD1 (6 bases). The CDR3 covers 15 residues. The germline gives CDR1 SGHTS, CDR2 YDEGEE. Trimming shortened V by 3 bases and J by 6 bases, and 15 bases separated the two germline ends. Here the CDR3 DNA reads TGTGCCAGCAGCTCCGCCCAACAGGGTGCCGGGGAGCTGTTTTTT. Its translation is CASSSAQQGAGELFF.

The CDR3 DNA sequence: TGTGCCAGTAGTATATCCGGGACAGGGGTGGATACGCAGTATTTT. Residues: CASSISGTGVDTQYF. V is TRBV19 and J is TRBJ2-3; 10 bases fit TRBD1. J gave up 6 bases and V 2 bases, and 5 bases lay outside the gene matches. The CDR3 extends over 15 amino acids. Germline CDR1 LNHDA, CDR2 SQIVND (reference sequence). The full variable domain, with the rest looked up from reference TRBV19 and TRBJ2-3, is DGGITQSPKYLFRKEGQNVTLSCEQNLNHDAMYWYRQDPGQGLRLIYYSQIVNDFQKGDIAEGYSVSREKKESFPLTVTSAQKNPTAFYLCASSISGTGVDTQYFGPGTRLTVL.

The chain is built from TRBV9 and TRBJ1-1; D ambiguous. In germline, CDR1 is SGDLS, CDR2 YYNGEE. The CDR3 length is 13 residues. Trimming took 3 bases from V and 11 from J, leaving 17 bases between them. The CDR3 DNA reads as TGTGCCAGCAGCGCGGACTCAGCTGATGAGGCTTTCTTT. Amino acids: CASSADSADEAFF.

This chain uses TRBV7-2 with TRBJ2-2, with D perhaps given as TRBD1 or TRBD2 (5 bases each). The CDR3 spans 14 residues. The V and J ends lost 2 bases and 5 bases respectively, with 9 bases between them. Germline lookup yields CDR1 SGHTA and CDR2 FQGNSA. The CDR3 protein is CASSLWGSTGELFF. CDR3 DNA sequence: TGTGCCAGCAGCTTATGGGGGAGTACCGGGGAGCTGTTTTTT.